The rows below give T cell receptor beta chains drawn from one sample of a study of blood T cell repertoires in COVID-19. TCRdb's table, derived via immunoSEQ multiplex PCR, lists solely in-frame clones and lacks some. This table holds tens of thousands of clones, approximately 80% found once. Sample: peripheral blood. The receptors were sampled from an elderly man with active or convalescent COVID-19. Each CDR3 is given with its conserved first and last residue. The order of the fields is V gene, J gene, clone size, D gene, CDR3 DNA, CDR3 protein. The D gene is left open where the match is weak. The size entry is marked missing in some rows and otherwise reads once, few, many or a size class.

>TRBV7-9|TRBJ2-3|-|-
TGTGCCAGCAGCCTCACGGGGAGCACAGATACGCAGTATTTT
CASSLTGSTDTQYF
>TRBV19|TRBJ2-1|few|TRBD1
TGTGCCAGTAGTATCCGGACAGGACTTTACAATGAGCAGTTCTTC
CASSIRTGLYNEQFF
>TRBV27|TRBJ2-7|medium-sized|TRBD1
TGTGCCAGCAGTTTCCGGGACAGTGGAAGGAGCGAGCAGTACTTC
CASSFRDSGRSEQYF
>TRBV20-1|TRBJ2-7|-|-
TGCAGTGCTAGTGCACAGAACGAGCAGTACTTC
CSASAQNEQYF
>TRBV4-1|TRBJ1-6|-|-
TGCGCCAGCAGCCAAGATTGGCAGGGTAATTCACCCCTCCACTTT
CASSQDWQGNSPLHF
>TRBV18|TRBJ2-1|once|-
TGTGCCAGCTCACCACCGCGGTCCTACAATGAGCAGTTCTTC
CASSPPRSYNEQFF
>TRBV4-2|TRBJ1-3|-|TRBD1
TGTGCCAGCAGCCCGGGACAGGGTTACGGAAACACCATATATTTT
CASSPGQGYGNTIYF
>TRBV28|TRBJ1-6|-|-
TGTGCCAGCAGTTTACCCAGGGGCGGTAATTCACCCCTCCACTTT
CASSLPRGGNSPLHF
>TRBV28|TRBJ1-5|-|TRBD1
TGTGCCAGCAAGGGGACAGGGGGTATCAATCAGCCCCAGCATTTT
CASKGTGGINQPQHF
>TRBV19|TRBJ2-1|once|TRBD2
TGTGCCAGTAGTACCCCCGTCCGAGGGAGGGCCTATGAGCAGTTCTTC
CASSTPVRGRAYEQFF
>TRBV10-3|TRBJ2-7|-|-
TGTGCCATCAGTCTGAGACAGGCGCACTCCTACGAGCAGTACTTC
CAISLRQAHSYEQYF
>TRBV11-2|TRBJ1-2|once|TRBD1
TGTGCCAGCAGCTTAGTAAGGGACAGGGGCCCAGGGAACTATGGCTACACCTTC
CASSLVRDRGPGNYGYTF
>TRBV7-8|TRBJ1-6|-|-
TGTGCCAGCGGATCCCAGGGATTCGGGGGGTCACCCCTCCACTTT
CASGSQGFGGSPLHF
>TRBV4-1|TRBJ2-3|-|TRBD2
TGCGCCAGCAGCCAAGATCGGGGACTAGGCACAGATACGCAGTATTTT
CASSQDRGLGTDTQYF
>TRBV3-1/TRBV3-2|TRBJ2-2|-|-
TGTGCCAGCAGCCAACGCTCCGGCGGGTTCACCGGGGAGCTGTTTTTT
CASSQRSGGFTGELFF
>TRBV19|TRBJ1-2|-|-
TGTGCCAGTAGTATTGCTGGGGGGGGCACTGGCTACACCTTC
CASSIAGGGTGYTF
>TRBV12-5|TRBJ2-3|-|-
TGTGCTAGTGGTTTGGGCGGCACAGATACGCAGTATTTT
CASGLGGTDTQYF
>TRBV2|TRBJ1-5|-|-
TGTGCCAGCAGTGATACAGGGCAGAATCAGCCCCAGCATTTT
CASSDTGQNQPQHF
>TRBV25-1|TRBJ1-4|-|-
TGTGCCAGCAGACTGAATCGGGCGGGGGAACTGTTTTTT
CASRLNRAGELFF
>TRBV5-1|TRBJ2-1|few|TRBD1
TGCGCCAGCAGCGAGACAGGGGACTCCTACAATGAGCAGTTCTTC
CASSETGDSYNEQFF
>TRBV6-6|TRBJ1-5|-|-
TGTGCCAGCAGTTATCTAGCAGTTTATAGCAATCAGCCCCAGCATTTT
CASSYLAVYSNQPQHF
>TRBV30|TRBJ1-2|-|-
TGTGCCTGGAGTGTTGGACTTTTCTCGGGCTACACCTTC
CAWSVGLFSGYTF
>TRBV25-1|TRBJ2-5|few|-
TGTGCCAGCAGTGCCGAGGCGACCCAGTACTTC
CASSAEATQYF
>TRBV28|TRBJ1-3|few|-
TGTGCCAGCAGCCTCACCAGCCGGGACACCATATATTTT
CASSLTSRDTIYF
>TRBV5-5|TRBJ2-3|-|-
TGTGCCAGCAGCTTGGTTTCGGTAGATACGCAGTATTTT
CASSLVSVDTQYF
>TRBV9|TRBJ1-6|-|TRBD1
TGTGCCAGCAGCAGTCGTTCAGGGGGTGATTCACCCCTCCACTTT
CASSSRSGGDSPLHF